The clone carrying this T cell receptor (beta chain) has only one observation. The data are from a study of T cells in localized non-small cell lung cancer. Generated by immunoSEQ multiplex PCR, the TCRdb table keeps only in-frame clones and is missing some. The table lists more than 20,000 clones, roughly four fifths of them singletons. The CDR3 spans 16 residues. Germline CDR1 is SEHNR and CDR2 is FQNEAQ (reference sequence). The germline V and J ends were trimmed by 5 bases and 2 bases, with 16 bases remaining between them. The sequence was collected from a man aged 40-75 years with stage II lung adenocarcinoma. J is TRBJ1-3 and V is TRBV7-9, with D perhaps TRBD1 (5 bases). Specimen: PBMCs, collected before any cancer treatment. CDR3 sequence reads: CASSPPGTSAGNTIYF. The CDR3 DNA sequence: TGTGCCAGCAGCCCTCCCGGGACGTCGGCTGGAAACACCATATATTTT.